Sequencing of this TCR beta chain was carried out in a study of blood T cell repertoires in COVID-19. Background on the study: Material from acute and convalescent COVID-19 was sourced from the United States, Italy and Spain. From T cells, B-cell-depleted T cells, or PBMCs came the material, which was cDNA or gDNA.

CDR3 length equals 16 residues. V lost 5 bases, J lost 3 bases, and 11 bases stayed unmatched. Germline CDR1 reads SGHTA; CDR2 reads FQGNSA. In the original workflow: Estimates of nucleated cell counts were drawn from the amplification of reference gene primers. Assay used: immunoSEQ multiplex PCR; TCRdb lists only in-frame clones, some missing. That table gives V, J and clone size, and the DNA gave D and trimming. Altogether about 51,000 clones are present, 75% to 90% being singletons, with the ten largest covering 1.3%. The sample comprised peripheral blood. This clonotype was obtained from a man aged 60 to 75 with acute or convalescent COVID-19. This sequence joins TRBV7-2 and TRBJ2-7, with 9 bases that match TRBD2. CDR3 coding DNA: TGTGCCAGCAGCCTGGCGGGTTGGACTAGCGTCTACGAGCAGTACTTC. Protein: CASSLAGWTSVYEQYF.